Following are 32 T cell receptor beta chains from one sample sequenced in a study of beta chain features in type 1 diabetes. The study, taken as a whole, reports: There was a moderate but significant shortening of TCRB CDR3s in all four CD4+ subsets of Type 1 diabetes patients.

The whole isolated RNA underwent reverse transcription, so sequencing captured expressed TCRB transcripts. Repertoires were generated with immunoSEQ multiplex PCR, while TCRdb's copy carries only in-frame clones and drops some. Among 230,000 or so clones listed, roughly 17% were seen once. Which antigens these TCRs recognize remains unknown. Sequenced: naive CD4+ T cells from blood. The receptors were gathered from a man younger than 40 with type 1 diabetes.

The chain is built from TRBV7-9 and TRBJ1-4; D remains ambiguous. Trimming shortened V by 11 bases and J by 6 bases, and 7 bases separated the two germline ends. The germline CDR1 and CDR2 sequences are SEHNR and FQNEAQ (reference sequence). The CDR3 consists of 10 residues. The CDR3 sequence is CAGGDEKLFF. The CDR3 nucleotides are TGTGCCGGCGGGGATGAAAAACTGTTTTTT.

This clone has more than one count but fewer than ten. The J gene is TRBJ2-5, the V gene TRBV7-8; TRBD1 might be the D (5 bases). The V end was cut by 0 bases, the J end by 2 bases, with 22 bases between. CDR3 length equals 19 residues. Germline V lookup: CDR1 SGHVS, CDR2 FQNEAQ. As DNA, the CDR3 is TGTGCCAGCAGCTTAGCCCACCCTGGCACAGGCCGCCATCAAGAGACCCAGTACTTC. Its protein is CASSLAHPGTGRHQETQYF.

The chain joins TRBV25-1 to TRBJ2-1; D is ambiguous. The V gene lost 6 bases and the J gene lost 0 bases, with 15 bases spanning the gap. CDR1 is MGHDK and CDR2 is SYGVNS in the germline V gene. There are 16 residues in the CDR3. The CDR3 protein is CASSTLGIRSYNEQFF. As DNA, the CDR3 is TGTGCCAGCAGCACTTTGGGCATCCGCTCCTACAATGAGCAGTTCTTC.

This clone has a handful of counts. The chain recombines TRBV4-2 with TRBJ1-5; D remains unclear. CDR1 is LGHNA and CDR2 is YNFKEQ in the germline V gene. This CDR3 spans 14 amino acids. The V gene lost 3 bases and the J gene lost 1 base, with 7 bases spanning the gap. The CDR3 DNA reads TGTGCCAGCAGCCACCGGGGAAGCAATCAGCCCCAGCATTTT. Residues: CASSHRGSNQPQHF.

In its sample, this clone was seen a few times. The rearrangement uses TRBV30 and TRBJ1-1; D ambiguous. The germline V gene encodes CDR1 GTSNPN and CDR2 SVGIG (reference sequence). This CDR3 is 12 amino acids long. Trimming shortened V by 2 bases and J by 5 bases, and 9 bases separated the two germline ends. CDR3 region: CAWSLGVTEAFF. The CDR3 DNA reads as TGTGCCTGGAGTCTTGGGGTAACTGAAGCTTTCTTT.

This clone appeared a few times. V and J are TRBV11-2 and TRBJ2-7; D is ambiguous. The germline V gene encodes CDR1 SGHAT and CDR2 FQNNGV. Between the trimmed V and J ends, which lost 3 bases and 7 bases, there was a span of 13 bases. The CDR3 consists of 13 residues. CDR3 loop: CASSFVLLREQYF. The CDR3 nucleotides read TGTGCCAGCAGCTTTGTCCTCCTACGGGAGCAGTACTTC.

The chain links TRBV2 to TRBJ2-3; no clear D. The germline V gene encodes CDR1 SNHLY and CDR2 FYNNEI. The CDR3 is 13 amino acids. Deletions cut 8 bases from V and 2 bases from J, with 11 bases between. CDR3 DNA sequence: TGTGCCAGCCATTACAGCCACACAGATACGCAGTATTTT. Translation gives CASHYSHTDTQYF.

This chain links TRBV27 with TRBJ2-1, with TRBD2 as a possible D gene (5 bases). CDR1 MNHEY and CDR2 SMNVEV come from the germline V gene (reference sequence). Trimming left V 6 bases short and J 3 bases short, with 6 bases between. This CDR3 is 12 amino acids long. This CDR3 reads CASSRGYNEQFF. The CDR3 nucleotides are TGTGCCAGCAGCCGGGGCTACAATGAGCAGTTCTTC.

This clone was found a few times. The chain has TRBV10-3 and TRBJ2-3; 9 nucleotides align to TRBD1. The CDR3 contains 14 residues. Germline V gives CDR1 ENHRY, CDR2 SYGVKD. The trim removed 7 bases at V and 9 bases at J, leaving 11 bases unmatched. The CDR3 sequence is CAITRDREGGTQYF. CDR3 coding DNA: TGTGCCATCACTAGGGACAGGGAAGGAGGGACGCAGTATTTT.

The CDR3, as DNA: TGTGCCAGTAGTATTGAAGGAACGGGGGGCAAGCAGTTCTTC. Encoded protein: CASSIEGTGGKQFF. The J gene is TRBJ2-1, the V gene TRBV19; weak D call: TRBD2 (7 bases). The ends were cut back, 3 bases at V and 11 bases at J, with 17 bases in the middle. Germline loops: CDR1 LNHDA, CDR2 SQIVND (reference sequence). The CDR3 is 14 amino acids.

The chain joins TRBV20-1 to TRBJ2-3; D not certain. CDR1 is DFQATT, CDR2 SNEGSKA, per germline (reference sequence). Trimming stripped 8 bases from V and 6 bases from J, with 9 bases between. The CDR3 extends over 10 amino acids. The CDR3 is CSSRLDTQYF. CDR3 bases: TGCAGTTCACGTTTGGATACGCAGTATTTT.

The CDR3 sequence: CASSPQGAQYF. The CDR3 bases are TGTGCCAGCTCACCGCAGGGGGCCCAGTACTTC. V is TRBV18 and J is TRBJ2-5, with 7 positions matching TRBD1. Trimming at V came to 3 bases and at J to 9 bases, leaving 1 base not matched to a gene. Germline V gene data show CDR1 as KGHSH and CDR2 as LQKENI. There are 11 residues in the CDR3.

The chain uses TRBV30 and TRBJ1-4; D remains unclear. V lost 0 bases, J lost 8 bases, and 13 bases lay in between. Looked up from germline, CDR1 is GTSNPN and CDR2 is SVGIG (reference sequence). The CDR3 runs to 14 residues. The CDR3 DNA follows: TGTGCCTGGAGTGTGGCTGTCCTAGGGGAAAAACTGTTTTTT. Residues: CAWSVAVLGEKLFF.

This clone was counted a few times. The chain employs TRBV15 and TRBJ1-2; 7 bases line up with TRBD1. Unmatched junction bases numbered 2, after V lost 2 bases and J lost 2 bases. The V gene's germline CDR1 is LNHNV and CDR2 YYDKDF (reference sequence). This CDR3 region has 14 residues. CDR3 sequence reads: CATSRPGQNYGYTF. The CDR3 nucleotides are TGTGCCACCAGCAGACCGGGACAGAACTATGGCTACACCTTC.

This chain links TRBV9 with TRBJ2-7, with TRBD2 matching 13 bases. Looked up from germline, CDR1 is SGDLS and CDR2 is YYNGEE. Trimming cost V 3 bases and J 6 bases; bases outside gene matches: 6. The CDR3 loop spans 15 amino acids. This CDR3 reads CASSAGGLAGIEQYF. Written as DNA, the CDR3 is TGTGCCAGCAGCGCAGGGGGACTAGCGGGGATCGAGCAGTACTTC.

This clone was observed a few times. This sequence joins TRBV10-2 and TRBJ2-5, with 7 bases lining up with TRBD1. Germline V lookup: CDR1 WSHSY, CDR2 SAAADI. Germline trimming cut 3 bases from V and 2 bases from J; bases unmatched to any gene: 3. The CDR3 consists of 14 residues. In nucleotides, the CDR3 is TGCGCCAGCAGTGACGACAGGGCGCAAGAGACCCAGTACTTC. As protein: CASSDDRAQETQYF.

This clone was seen just once. The CDR3 region is CSVDSPTRARLEAFF. The CDR3 region has the DNA TGCAGCGTTGATTCACCGACTAGGGCGAGACTAGAAGCTTTCTTT. The V gene is TRBV29-1, the J gene TRBJ1-1; D call uncertain. Germline assignment: CDR1 SQVTM and CDR2 ANQGSEA. Trimming stripped 3 bases from V and 8 bases from J, with 22 bases between. This CDR3 contains 15 residues. Together with reference TRBV29-1 and TRBJ1-1, the CDR3 gives the full variable domain: SAVISQKPSRDICQRGTSLTIQCQVDSQVTMMFWYRQQPGQSLTLIATANQGSEATYESGFVIDKFPISRPNLTFSTLTVSNMSPEDSSIYLCSVDSPTRARLEAFFGQGTRLTVV.

V gene TRBV10-3 combines with J gene TRBJ1-1, with D perhaps matching TRBD1 (5 bases). V was pared by 6 bases and J by 5 bases, with 13 bases between. Germline V CDR1 and CDR2: ENHRY, SYGVKD. The CDR3 sequence is 13 residues long. Here the CDR3 DNA reads TGTGCCATCAGCCAGGGAAAGTTGACTGAAGCTTTCTTT. Translated: CAISQGKLTEAFF.

The rearrangement links TRBV19 to TRBJ2-5; a weak D match, TRBD1 (5 bases). The V end lost 3 bases, the J end lost 0 bases, and 8 bases lay between the germline ends. The CDR3 sequence is 14 residues long. Germline V gene lookup returns CDR1 LNHDA and CDR2 SQIVND (reference sequence). The CDR3 is CASSIDRYQETQYF. CDR3 nucleotide sequence: TGTGCCAGTAGTATTGACAGATACCAAGAGACCCAGTACTTC.

This clone was observed a handful of times. This rearrangement joins TRBV27 to TRBJ2-3, with TRBD1 matching 7 bases. V lost 6 bases to trimming and J lost 1 base; unmatched junction nucleotides: 7. CDR1 is MNHEY and CDR2 is SMNVEV in the germline V gene (reference sequence). The CDR3 spans 15 residues. The CDR3 reads CASSSQGVGTDTQYF. The CDR3 DNA follows: TGTGCCAGCAGCTCGCAGGGGGTTGGCACAGATACGCAGTATTTT.

V is TRBV30 and J is TRBJ1-4; D ambiguous. This CDR3 contains 13 residues. Germline V gives CDR1 GTSNPN, CDR2 SVGIG (reference sequence). Trimming removed 0 bases from V and 3 bases from J, with 5 bases in between. The CDR3 here is CAWSVPANEKLFF. The DNA for the CDR3 is TGTGCCTGGAGTGTACCAGCTAATGAAAAACTGTTTTTT. The complete variable domain, with remaining parts taken from reference TRBV30 and TRBJ1-4, reads SQTIHQWPATLVQPVGSPLSLECTVEGTSNPNLYWYRQAAGRGLQLLFYSVGIGQISSEVPQNLSASRPQDRQFILSSKKLLLSDSGFYLCAWSVPANEKLFFGSGTQLSVL.

This chain links TRBV4-3 with TRBJ2-1; a weak D match, TRBD2 (5 bases). Per germline, CDR1 LGHNA and CDR2 YSLEER. With 3 bases removed from V and 9 bases from J, the gap between germline ends came to 12 bases. The CDR3 has 13 residues. The CDR3 protein is CASSQISDGEQFF. The CDR3 DNA sequence: TGCGCCAGCAGCCAGATTAGCGACGGTGAGCAGTTCTTC.

The rearrangement uses TRBV27 and TRBJ2-3; 9 bases are shared with TRBD2. Trimming took 5 bases from V and 0 from J; bases not matched to a gene: 6. This CDR3 is 16 amino acids long. Germline lookup yields CDR1 MNHEY and CDR2 SMNVEV (reference sequence). The CDR3 here is CASSKTSGSSTDTQYF. CDR3 bases: TGTGCCAGCAGTAAGACTAGCGGCTCTAGCACAGATACGCAGTATTTT.

This clone was recorded only once. This rearrangement joins TRBV2 to TRBJ2-3; 9 bases are a match to TRBD2. The trim removed 6 bases at V and 0 bases at J, leaving 4 bases unmatched. Germline assignment: CDR1 SNHLY and CDR2 FYNNEI. This CDR3 has 15 amino acids. CDR3 sequence reads: CASRTSGSSTDTQYF. The CDR3 DNA is TGTGCCAGCAGGACTAGCGGTTCTAGCACAGATACGCAGTATTTT.

This chain links TRBV5-1 with TRBJ2-5; 7 nucleotides agree with TRBD1. CDR1 is SGHRS and CDR2 is YFSETQ in the germline V gene. This CDR3 region has 15 residues. J lost 0 bases, V lost 4 bases, and 6 bases had no gene match. The CDR3 region is CASSPGTANQETQYF. DNA of the CDR3: TGCGCCAGCAGCCCGGGGACAGCAAACCAAGAGACCCAGTACTTC.

This sequence joins TRBV15 and TRBJ2-1, with 14 nucleotides matching TRBD2. The V gene end was trimmed by 0 bases and the J gene end by 6 bases; junction bases not matched to a gene: 10. CDR1 and CDR2 from the germline V gene are LNHNV and YYDKDF (reference sequence). The CDR3 totals 19 residues. CDR3 bases: TGTGCCACCAGCAGAGATCCGGGACTAGCGGGAGATCCGAGCAATGAGCAGTTCTTC. It yields the protein CATSRDPGLAGDPSNEQFF.

Details on this clone: Other nucleotide sequences in the sample specify the same CDR3. V and J are TRBV9 and TRBJ2-1, with 13 bases identical to TRBD2. V was pared by 4 bases and J by 0 bases, with 1 base of the junction left unmatched. The germline V gene has CDR1 SGDLS and CDR2 YYNGEE. The CDR3 is 16 amino acids. CDR3 DNA: TGTGCCAGCAGCCGGACTAGCGGGAGCTCCTACAATGAGCAGTTCTTC. It yields the protein CASSRTSGSSYNEQFF. The full variable domain, with the rest looked up from reference TRBV9 and TRBJ2-1, is DSGVTQTPKHLITATGQRVTLRCSPRSGDLSVYWYQQSLDQGLQFLIQYYNGEERAKGNILERFSAQQFPDLHSELNLSSLELGDSALYFCASSRTSGSSYNEQFFGPGTRLTVL.

The chain is built from TRBV5-1 and TRBJ1-1; D might be TRBD1 (5 bases). Looked up from germline, CDR1 is SGHRS and CDR2 is YFSETQ. The CDR3 length is 15 residues. With 4 bases removed from V and 6 bases from J, the gap between germline ends came to 19 bases. CDR3 in DNA: TGCGCCAGCAGCCTGGGGACGGCCTTGGCGCCTGAAGCTTTCTTT. Amino acid sequence: CASSLGTALAPEAFF.

V is TRBV7-9 and J is TRBJ2-2, with a weak D call TRBD1 (6 bases). This CDR3 comprises 17 residues. The V gene's germline CDR1 is SEHNR and CDR2 FQNEAQ (reference sequence). Trimming shortened V by 6 bases and J by 1 base, and 18 bases separated the two germline ends. CDR3 bases: TGTGCCAGCAGACAAAGATCGGGACACTGGAACACCGGGGAGCTGTTTTTT. Its translation is CASRQRSGHWNTGELFF. The full variable domain, in which reference TRBV7-9 and TRBJ2-2 provide the parts outside the CDR3, is DTGVSQNPRHKITKRGQNVTFRCDPISEHNRLYWYRQTLGQGPEFLTYFQNEAQLEKSRLLSDRFSAERPKGSFSTLEIQRTEQGDSAMYLCASRQRSGHWNTGELFFGEGSRLTVL.

The sample holds a few counts of this clone. This chain joins TRBV29-1 and TRBJ2-5, with a tentative D call TRBD1 (6 bases). This CDR3 has 12 residues. Trimming stripped 7 bases from V and 1 base from J, with 10 bases between. Germline CDR1 is SQVTM and CDR2 is ANQGSEA. The CDR3, as DNA: TGCAGCGCACGGGACACCCAAGAGACCCAGTACTTC. This encodes CSARDTQETQYF.

The chain uses TRBV30 and TRBJ1-1, with 7 bases that match TRBD1. The germline CDR1 and CDR2 sequences are GTSNPN and SVGIG (reference sequence). This CDR3 is 14 amino acids long. V dropped 3 bases and J dropped 4; count of bases not matched to a gene: 8. CDR3 sequence (DNA): TGTGCCTGGAGGACGACAGGGCCGACCACTGAAGCTTTCTTT. Its translation is CAWRTTGPTTEAFF.

This clone occurred a few times. The chain recombines TRBV16 with TRBJ1-2; 8 bases are a match to TRBD1. The V segment lost 4 bases and the J segment 8 bases; nucleotides outside the gene matches: 9. The CDR3 is 14 amino acids. The germline CDR1 and CDR2 sequences are KGHSY and FQNENV. Written as DNA, the CDR3 is TGTGCCAGCAGCCGCTTCTCAGGGGGCAACGGCTACACCTTC. Amino acid sequence: CASSRFSGGNGYTF.